Listed here are 20 T cell receptor beta chains from one sample, sequenced in a study of T cell repertoires in cytomegalovirus infection. TCRdb redid the calling of the reads with MiXCR, one entry per CDR3 protein. The sample carries under 800,000 distinct CDR3 sequences, 20% to 25% recorded once. Source material: CD8+ T cells from PBMCs. These receptors were taken from a human donor in good health (CMV status not recorded). Some clones in this sample may be carry-over from other donors' samples.

This clonotype showed up many times. The chain uses TRBV6-4 and TRBJ1-3, with D possibly being TRBD1 (5 bases). Germline assignment: CDR1 MRHNA and CDR2 SNTAGT. The CDR3 covers 15 residues. Trimming removed 6 bases from V and 2 bases from J, with 14 bases in between. The chain's CDR3 is CASSPGKGPGNTIYF. CDR3 sequence (DNA): TGTGCCAGCAGCCCTGGTAAGGGACCTGGAAACACCATATATTTT.

The table lists this clonotype with many counts. The rearrangement joins TRBV6-2 or TRBV6-3 to TRBJ2-1, with 11 bases identical to TRBD2. This CDR3 spans 16 amino acids. The J segment lost 0 bases and the V segment lost 5 bases, leaving 3 bases of the junction unmatched. CDR1 is MNHEY and CDR2 is SVGEGT in the germline V gene. As DNA, the CDR3 is TGTGCCAGCAGTCGACTAGCGGGATACTCCTACAATGAGCAGTTCTTC. This translates into CASSRLAGYSYNEQFF.

A remark on this clonotype: A much larger clone sits a single nucleotide away, making a read error possible. The genes are TRBV28 and TRBJ2-7; 10 nucleotides line up with TRBD1. CDR1 is MDHEN, CDR2 SYDVKM, per germline. The CDR3 is made up of 16 amino acids. CDR3: CASSPATGGDSYEQCV. CDR3 sequence (DNA): TGTGCCAGCAGCCCCGCGACAGGGGGCGACTCCTACGAGCAGTGCGTC.

The rearrangement joins TRBV29-1 to TRBJ2-4, with D hard to call. The V and J ends lost 7 bases and 7 bases respectively, with 14 bases between them. Germline CDR1 and CDR2: SQVTM and ANQGSEA. The CDR3 consists of 12 residues. The DNA of the CDR3 is TGCAGCGCCTTAGACAAGGAGAACATTCAGTACTTC. It yields the protein CSALDKENIQYF. Together with reference TRBV29-1 and TRBJ2-4, the CDR3 gives the full variable domain: SAVISQKPSRDICQRGTSLTIQCQVDSQVTMMFWYRQQPGQSLTLIATANQGSEATYESGFVIDKFPISRPNLTFSTLTVSNMSPEDSSIYLCSALDKENIQYFGAGTRLSVL.

The CDR3 DNA reads as TGTGCCAGCAGCCAAGAGTGGTTCCCCTACGAGCAGTACTTC. This sequence encodes CASSQEWFPYEQYF. This chain links TRBV14 with TRBJ2-7; the D is unclear. The CDR3 runs to 14 residues. The germline V and J ends were trimmed by 0 bases and 2 bases, with 8 bases remaining between them. The germline CDR1 and CDR2 sequences are SGHDN and FVKESK. The entire variable domain, with the rest obtained from reference TRBV14 and TRBJ2-7, is as follows: EAGVTQFPSHSVIEKGQTVTLRCDPISGHDNLYWYRRVMGKEIKFLLHFVKESKQDESGMPNNRFLAERTGGTYSTLKVQPAELEDSGVYFCASSQEWFPYEQYFGPGTRLTVT.

This clonotype was observed at least ten times. V usage is TRBV7-8 and J usage is TRBJ2-1; TRBD2 matches 8 bases. V shed 3 bases and J 8 bases; nucleotides not matched to a gene: 9. The germline V gene encodes CDR1 SGHVS and CDR2 FQNEAQ. The CDR3 runs 15 residues. Here the CDR3 DNA reads TGTGCCAGCAGCTTCCTCCGGGGGGGCCTCGATGAGCAGTTCTTC. This encodes CASSFLRGGLDEQFF.

This clonotype has a handful of counts. The V gene is TRBV5-5, the J gene TRBJ1-4; no clear D. The germline CDR1 and CDR2 sequences are SGHKS and YYEKEE (reference sequence). Between the trimmed V and J ends, which lost 0 bases and 4 bases, there was a span of 7 bases. The CDR3 is 14 amino acids. Here the CDR3 DNA reads TGTGCCAGCAGCTTGGACAGCCGTAATGAAAAACTGTTTTTT. This gives the protein CASSLDSRNEKLFF.

The V call is TRBV28, the J call TRBJ1-5; the D is unclear. CDR3 length: 15 residues. Deletions cut 6 bases from V and 0 bases from J, with 12 bases between. The germline V gene has CDR1 MDHEN and CDR2 SYDVKM. The CDR3 loop is CASSLLKSSNQPQHF. CDR3 sequence (DNA): TGTGCCAGCAGCCTCCTTAAGAGTAGCAATCAGCCCCAGCATTTT.

The genes are TRBV7-2 and TRBJ2-7; 8 nucleotides match TRBD1. The CDR3 runs 17 residues. From germline, CDR1 is SGHTA and CDR2 FQGNSA. The ends lost 1 base at V and 6 bases at J; junction bases unmatched: 14. In DNA, the CDR3 is TGTGCCAGCAGCTTAGGAGGCCCGGACAGGGACGTGTTCGAGCAGTACTTC. It is translated as CASSLGGPDRDVFEQYF.

Many counts were recorded for this clonotype. The chain joins TRBV7-2 to TRBJ1-4; unclear D gene. This CDR3 comprises 12 residues. Germline CDR1 SGHTA, CDR2 FQGNSA. V was cut by 3 bases and J by 8 bases, with 7 bases left in between. The CDR3 region is CASSFGPEKLFF. In nucleotides, the CDR3 is TGTGCCAGCAGCTTCGGACCCGAAAAACTGTTTTTT.

The J gene is TRBJ2-1, the V gene TRBV19; D could derive from TRBD1 or TRBD2 (7 bases each). Trimming removed 3 bases from V and 3 bases from J, with 12 bases in between. The CDR3 totals 15 residues. Germline CDR1 and CDR2: LNHDA and SQIVND (reference sequence). As DNA, the CDR3 is TGTGCCAGTAGTATGGGAGGGGGCAGCTACAATGAGCAGTTCTTC. Its translation: CASSMGGGSYNEQFF.

The chain joins TRBV2 to TRBJ1-5; a possible D gene is TRBD1 (5 bases). The CDR3 consists of 14 residues. Trimming stripped 5 bases from V and 6 bases from J, with 14 bases between. The germline CDR1 and CDR2 sequences are SNHLY and FYNNEI. The CDR3, as DNA: TGTGCCAGCAGTAATCCGGGGCAGGGTCAGCCCCAGCATTTT. Translated: CASSNPGQGQPQHF.

V and J are TRBV28 and TRBJ1-4, with D unclear. Germline values: CDR1 MDHEN, CDR2 SYDVKM. Between the trimmed V and J ends, which lost 1 base and 8 bases, there was a span of 8 bases. CDR3 length equals 13 residues. CDR3 bases: TGTGCCAGCAGTTTATACGCGGGGGAAAAACTGTTTTTT. It encodes CASSLYAGEKLFF.

This clonotype showed up many times. The rearrangement links TRBV7-9 to TRBJ1-2, with D possibly matching TRBD1 (5 bases). There are 16 residues in the CDR3. The germline V gene has CDR1 SEHNR and CDR2 FQNEAQ (reference sequence). V lost 2 bases to trimming and J lost 4 bases, with 17 bases between them. The CDR3 region is CASSLPGTASGYGYTF. The CDR3 DNA reads as TGTGCCAGCAGCTTACCGGGGACGGCCTCTGGCTATGGCTACACCTTC. Combining the CDR3 with reference TRBV7-9 and TRBJ1-2 gives the whole variable domain DTGVSQNPRHKITKRGQNVTFRCDPISEHNRLYWYRQTLGQGPEFLTYFQNEAQLEKSRLLSDRFSAERPKGSFSTLEIQRTEQGDSAMYLCASSLPGTASGYGYTFGSGTRLTVV.

As concerns this clonotype: A single base separates this from a much larger clone, so it may be a read error. The gene calls are TRBV7-2 and TRBJ2-1, with D possibly matching TRBD1 (5 bases). This CDR3 is 14 amino acids long. CDR1 SGHTA and CDR2 FQGNSA come from the germline V gene. Deletions cut 10 bases from V and 3 bases from J, with 16 bases between. The CDR3 sequence is CANTRQSSYNEQFF. CDR3 in DNA: TGTGCCAACACAAGACAGTCCAGCTACAATGAGCAGTTCTTC.

This clonotype came up many times. The chain is built from TRBV28 and TRBJ2-1; 9 bases agree with TRBD1. With V trimmed by 4 bases and J by 5 bases, 0 bases remained unmatched. Germline values: CDR1 MDHEN, CDR2 SYDVKM. The CDR3 runs 13 residues. CDR3 nucleotides: TGTGCCAGCAGTTGGACAGGGGACAATGAGCAGTTCTTC. It is translated as CASSWTGDNEQFF.

This clonotype has more than one count but fewer than ten. V usage is TRBV29-1 and J usage is TRBJ2-3; no firm D call. In germline, CDR1 is SQVTM, CDR2 ANQGSEA. Trimming stripped 8 bases from V and 3 bases from J, with 15 bases between. The CDR3 has 13 residues. This CDR3 is CSPGPLQTDTQYF. DNA of the CDR3: TGCAGCCCGGGCCCTCTGCAAACAGATACGCAGTATTTT.

This chain links TRBV6-2 or TRBV6-3 with TRBJ1-1; 7 nucleotides align to TRBD1. The V segment lost 8 bases and the J segment 5 bases; nucleotides outside the gene matches: 20. The CDR3 loop spans 17 amino acids. Per the germline V gene, CDR1 is MNHEY and CDR2 is SVGEGT. Here the CDR3 DNA reads TGTGCCAGCGAGGCCCGCTTACGGTACAGGGGTTGGACTGAAGCTTTCTTT. It is translated as CASEARLRYRGWTEAFF.

The chain recombines TRBV23-1 with TRBJ2-7; D call uncertain. TRBV23-1 is an ORF, and what it does is uncertain. This CDR3 contains 13 residues. V dropped 7 bases and J dropped 4 bases, with 14 bases sitting between them. CDR3 region: CASILAGPYEQYF. The CDR3 bases are TGCGCCAGCATACTGGCAGGCCCTTACGAGCAGTACTTC.

This clonotype was detected a few times. The chain employs TRBV7-8 and TRBJ2-5; D is undetermined. CDR1 SGHVS and CDR2 FQNEAQ come from the germline V gene. CDR3 length equals 14 residues. Trimming removed 6 bases at V and 6 bases at J, with 17 bases between. CDR3 region: CASRSDLSRQTQYF. The DNA of the CDR3 is TGTGCCAGCAGGTCCGATTTGTCCCGGCAGACCCAGTACTTC.